This is a list of T cell receptor beta chains from one sample in a study of Ad26.COV2.S vaccination and SARS-CoV-2 variants. Repertoires were generated with immunoSEQ multiplex PCR, while TCRdb's copy carries only in-frame clones and drops some. The data hold 450,000 to 550,000 clones, with approximately 89% observed a single time. The starting material was peripheral blood, obtained in a trial of Ad26.COV2.S vaccine versus placebo. Receptors originate from a person aged 18-60 years who received the Ad26.COV2.S COVID-19 vaccine or a placebo. Each CDR3 is given with its conserved first and last residue. A D gene is named only where the DNA matches it firmly. Clone size appears in some rows only: once, few, many, or a class for an expanded clone.

J gene	CDR3 length	V gene	D gene	clone size	CDR3 DNA	CDR3 protein
TRBJ2-2	18	TRBV4-2	.	.	TGTGCCAGCAGCCAGGACGAAATAGCTTCGGGGTTCACCGGGGAGCTGTTTTTT	CASSQDEIASGFTGELFF
TRBJ1-6	15	TRBV7-2	.	.	TGTGCCAGCAGCTTGGGAACACCTAATAATTCACCCCTCCACTTT	CASSLGTPNNSPLHF
TRBJ1-1	14	TRBV9	.	.	TGTGCCAGCAGCCGAGGACCGCTGAACACTGAAGCTTTCTTT	CASSRGPLNTEAFF
TRBJ2-4	16	TRBV27	TRBD1	.	TGTGCCAGCAGTTTAGGGACAGGGGCGGGTGAAAACATTCAGTACTTC	CASSLGTGAGENIQYF
TRBJ2-5	18	TRBV6-6	.	.	TGTGCCAGCAGTCCAAGCCCGGCACGAAAGACAGGTTGGGAGACCCAGTACTTC	CASSPSPARKTGWETQYF
TRBJ1-1	13	TRBV29-1	.	.	TGCAGCGTTGAGAAGAGCCAGCACACTGAAGCTTTCTTT	CSVEKSQHTEAFF
TRBJ1-1	13	TRBV6-5	.	.	TGTGCCAGCAAGAAAGGGCGGTACACTGAAGCTTTCTTT	CASKKGRYTEAFF
TRBJ1-2	11	TRBV28	.	.	TGTGCCAGCCTCCGCTCGGATGGCTACACCTTC	CASLRSDGYTF
TRBJ2-1	17	TRBV7-2	.	few	TGTGCCAGCAGCTTAGCGCGGGCGGCCGCAACCTACAATGAGCAGTTCTTC	CASSLARAAATYNEQFF
TRBJ2-1	14	TRBV7-6	.	once	TGTGCCAGCACCCGACAGGGAGGACGGAATGAGCAGTTCTTC	CASTRQGGRNEQFF
TRBJ2-3	16	TRBV28	.	.	TGTGCCAGCAGTCCGATTTCGGGAACCCGCACAGATACGCAGTATTTT	CASSPISGTRTDTQYF
TRBJ1-4	16	TRBV5-6	.	once	TGTGCCAGCAGCTTGTCGGGCGGTGGAACTAATGAAAAACTGTTTTTT	CASSLSGGGTNEKLFF
TRBJ1-2	13	TRBV6-6	.	few	TGTGCCAGCAGTTACGGACAGAACTATGGCTACACCTTC	CASSYGQNYGYTF
TRBJ2-2	15	TRBV4-2	.	once	TGTGCCAGCAGCCAACGGCAGGGGGGCCCGGGGGAGCTGTTTTTT	CASSQRQGGPGELFF
TRBJ2-3	14	TRBV21-1	.	.	TGTGCCAGCAGCAAAGGAAACCCCACAGATACGCAGTATTTT	CASSKGNPTDTQYF
TRBJ1-1	15	TRBV7-2	.	.	TGTGCCAGCAGTCATGGACAGACTTTGAACACTGAAGCTTTCTTT	CASSHGQTLNTEAFF
TRBJ1-2	13	TRBV6-2/TRBV6-3	.	.	TGTGCCAGCAGTCCCTCCGGGTTGGGAGGCTACACCTTC	CASSPSGLGGYTF
TRBJ2-2	13	TRBV6-5	.	.	TGTGCCAGCCGACCATTGAACACCGGGGAGCTGTTTTTT	CASRPLNTGELFF
TRBJ1-1	18	TRBV15	.	few	TGTGCCACCAGCAGAGACGATTGGGGGGGACCCATGAACACTGAAGCTTTCTTT	CATSRDDWGGPMNTEAFF
TRBJ1-1	13	TRBV6-5	.	.	TGTGCCTGCGGGTACAGGATGAACACTGAAGCTTTCTTT	CACGYRMNTEAFF
TRBJ2-2	14	TRBV7-9	TRBD1	.	TGTGCCAGCAGCTTATCAGGGGGAACCGGGGAGCTGTTTTTT	CASSLSGGTGELFF
TRBJ2-1	19	TRBV3-1/TRBV3-2	TRBD2	.	TGTGCCAGCAGCCCCGGACTAGGACGCGTAAGAATTAAATACAATGAGCAGTTCTTC	CASSPGLGRVRIKYNEQFF
TRBJ1-4	14	TRBV9	.	few	TGTGCCAGCAGCCGTAACACAGAGAGTGAAAAACTGTTTTTT	CASSRNTESEKLFF
TRBJ1-5	16	TRBV18	.	once	TGTGCCAGCTCACCCTCGGACCCGGGAAGCAATCAGCCCCAGCATTTT	CASSPSDPGSNQPQHF
TRBJ1-4	14	TRBV6-6	.	.	TGTGCCAGCAGTTTCACAGCAACTAATGAAAAACTGTTTTTT	CASSFTATNEKLFF
TRBJ1-6	16	TRBV7-5	.	.	TGTGTCAGAAGCTTAGCTGGCCAAGGGGCCAATTCACCCCTCCACTTT	CVRSLAGQGANSPLHF
TRBJ1-5	13	TRBV5-4	.	.	TGTGCCAGCAGCCCGGGGTGGGGCCAGCCCCAGCATTTT	CASSPGWGQPQHF
TRBJ1-5	13	TRBV18	.	.	TGTGCCAGCTCACCCCTTCGGGATCAGCCCCAGCATTTT	CASSPLRDQPQHF
TRBJ2-5	13	TRBV6-5	.	.	TGTGCCAGCCGAGGTCAGAGCCAAGAGACCCAGTACTTC	CASRGQSQETQYF
TRBJ2-3	16	TRBV2	.	.	TGTGCCAGCAGTGAACCCCAGCGGATCAGCACAGATACGCAGTATTTT	CASSEPQRISTDTQYF
TRBJ1-5	14	TRBV19	.	few	TGTGCCAGTACCGTGGACCTTAGCAATCAGCCCCAGCATTTT	CASTVDLSNQPQHF
TRBJ1-2	15	TRBV9	.	once	TGTGCCAGCAGCGTAGCCCCGGGGGTTCCTCCTGGCTACACCTTC	CASSVAPGVPPGYTF
TRBJ1-6	13	TRBV9	.	.	TGTGCCAGCAGCGTAAGGCGGGATTCACCCCTCCACTTT	CASSVRRDSPLHF
TRBJ1-2	16	TRBV10-1	.	.	TGCGCCAGCAGTGAGTGCCCCAAACACAGGGTAGATGGCTACACCTTC	CASSECPKHRVDGYTF
TRBJ2-3	14	TRBV7-9	.	.	TGTGCCTCTCGACGGGGGGCTAGCACAGATACGCAGTATTTT	CASRRGASTDTQYF
TRBJ1-2	13	TRBV27	.	.	TGTGCCAGCAGTACACGCGGTTACGGGGGCTACACCTTC	CASSTRGYGGYTF
TRBJ2-7	17	TRBV4-3	.	.	TGCGCCAGCAGCCAAGATATGGGGCACCACTACTCCTACGAGCAGTACTTC	CASSQDMGHHYSYEQYF
TRBJ1-5	13	TRBV5-1	.	.	TGCGCCAGCAGCTTGGATCCCGGTCAGCCCCAGCATTTT	CASSLDPGQPQHF
TRBJ1-2	15	TRBV7-2	.	.	TGTGCCAGCAGCTTAGTCTCTGGGACGCCCTATGGCTACACCTTC	CASSLVSGTPYGYTF
TRBJ2-1	17	TRBV5-1	.	.	TGCGCCAGCAGCTTGGCCCAGGGACTTAGCTCCTACAATGAGCAGTTCTTC	CASSLAQGLSSYNEQFF
TRBJ1-6	16	TRBV28	TRBD1	.	TGTGCCAGCTTCCAAAACAGGGGTTCCTATAATTCACCCCTCCACTTT	CASFQNRGSYNSPLHF
TRBJ1-4	16	TRBV5-1	TRBD1	.	TGCGCCAGCAGAGAAGGGACAGGGAGTATCGGTGAAAAACTGTTTTTT	CASREGTGSIGEKLFF
TRBJ1-2	13	TRBV7-9	.	few	TGTGCCAGCAGCCAGACGAGCATAGATGGCTACACCTTC	CASSQTSIDGYTF
TRBJ1-1	13	TRBV28	.	once	TGTGCCAGCAGACCCCCAGATGGGACTGAAGCTTTCTTT	CASRPPDGTEAFF
TRBJ2-3	16	TRBV7-2	TRBD2	once	TGTGCCAGCAGCTTAGGAGCACTAGCGGGCACAGATACGCAGTATTTT	CASSLGALAGTDTQYF
TRBJ2-7	11	TRBV7-9	.	.	TGTGCCAGCAGCTTCACCTACGAGCAGTACTTC	CASSFTYEQYF
TRBJ2-5	11	TRBV29-1	.	.	TGCAGCGTTGCCAGCGCCGAGACCCAGTACTTC	CSVASAETQYF
TRBJ1-4	15	TRBV5-1	.	.	TGCGCCAGCAGTCCTGCCCCTTATGGGGAGGAAAAACTGTTTTTT	CASSPAPYGEEKLFF
TRBJ2-1	15	TRBV7-2	.	.	TGTGCCAGCAGCTTAGCGAGGGACGGGTACAATGAGCAGTTCTTC	CASSLARDGYNEQFF
TRBJ1-5	15	TRBV7-8	TRBD1	.	TGTGCCAGCAGCTTATGGACAGGGGGCAATCAGCCCCAGCATTTT	CASSLWTGGNQPQHF
TRBJ2-5	15	TRBV24-1	.	once	TGTGCCACCAGTGATTTTGGGGGGCCTGGGGAGACCCAGTACTTC	CATSDFGGPGETQYF
TRBJ2-3	15	TRBV3-1/TRBV3-2	.	.	TGTGCCAGCAGCCAAGGGGCGGCGTCAGGGGTTACGCAGTATTTT	CASSQGAASGVTQYF
TRBJ1-1	13	TRBV4-1	.	.	TGCGCCAGCAGGCGGGGGGGCGGCACTGAAGCTTTCTTT	CASRRGGGTEAFF
TRBJ1-2	18	TRBV18	.	.	TGTGCCAGCTCACCCGAAGGTACAAGACAGGCCAGAGACTATGGCTACACCTTC	CASSPEGTRQARDYGYTF
TRBJ1-5	15	TRBV12-5	.	few	TGTGCTAGTGCCCTGGGGCATATCAGCAATCAGCCCCAGCATTTT	CASALGHISNQPQHF
TRBJ2-7	15	TRBV5-1	TRBD1	.	TGCGCCAGCAGCTCCCCGGGACAGGCACTATACGAGCAGTACTTC	CASSSPGQALYEQYF
TRBJ2-3	14	TRBV2	.	.	TGTGCCAGCAGTGTATTAGGCGGTACAGATACGCAGTATTTT	CASSVLGGTDTQYF
TRBJ2-3	16	TRBV7-6	TRBD2	.	TGTGCCAGCAGCTTCGGGACTAGCGGATTCACAGATACGCAGTATTTT	CASSFGTSGFTDTQYF